The rows below give T cell receptor beta chains drawn from one sample of a study of cytomegalovirus exposure and HLA in healthy donors. Produced via immunoSEQ multiplex PCR; TCRdb's table is partial and in-frame only. The top ten hold around 15% of the sample, which has under 140,000 clones, less than 85% seen once. The sequenced sample was PBMCs. Every receptor here comes from a man aged 25-40 years in good health and CMV-seropositive. CDR3s include the opening cysteine and the closing phenylalanine or tryptophan.

v_call: TRBV27; j_call: TRBJ1-1; cdr3_aa: CASRTQGNTEAFF
v_call: TRBV7-8; j_call: TRBJ1-2; cdr3_aa: CASSATGTGRGYTF
v_call: TRBV13; j_call: TRBJ2-5; cdr3_aa: CASSPRDSNRDSRETQYF
v_call: TRBV2; j_call: TRBJ2-7; cdr3_aa: CASSSKGGDLNEQYF
v_call: TRBV6-5; j_call: TRBJ1-1; cdr3_aa: CASSALGSTEAFF
v_call: TRBV7-3; j_call: TRBJ1-2; cdr3_aa: CASSPGTGSYGYTF
v_call: TRBV6-1; j_call: TRBJ2-7; cdr3_aa: CASRTRRAYEQYF
v_call: TRBV13; j_call: TRBJ2-1; cdr3_aa: CASSSILAPRGGASYNEQFF
v_call: TRBV6-6; j_call: TRBJ1-5; cdr3_aa: CASSSGRVDSNQPQHF
v_call: TRBV5-6; j_call: TRBJ2-5; cdr3_aa: CASSSPGGVGETQYF
v_call: TRBV5-6; j_call: TRBJ2-5; cdr3_aa: CASSLRDRRETQYF
v_call: TRBV7-2; j_call: TRBJ2-1; cdr3_aa: CASSPHEANNEQFF
v_call: TRBV7-2; j_call: TRBJ1-5; cdr3_aa: CASSLGSGTQNQPQHF
v_call: TRBV5-8; j_call: TRBJ1-1; cdr3_aa: CASSQTGSTEAFF
v_call: TRBV9; j_call: TRBJ1-2; cdr3_aa: CASSPPNRAGYTF
v_call: TRBV4-3; j_call: TRBJ2-7; cdr3_aa: CASSRLRSGPSSYEQYF
v_call: TRBV7-3; j_call: TRBJ2-5; cdr3_aa: CASSLTALGAGEETQYF
v_call: TRBV4-3; j_call: TRBJ2-7; cdr3_aa: CASSPGQGAYGQYF
v_call: TRBV5-5; j_call: TRBJ2-7; cdr3_aa: CASSRRDSPNEQYF
v_call: TRBV13; j_call: TRBJ2-3; cdr3_aa: CASSPQGQGGTDTQYF
v_call: TRBV28; j_call: TRBJ1-2; cdr3_aa: CASSFRGPSYGYTF
v_call: TRBV6-1; j_call: TRBJ1-1; cdr3_aa: CASSEAWDRSNTEAFF
v_call: TRBV4-1; j_call: TRBJ1-1; cdr3_aa: CASSMGQGRTEAFF
v_call: TRBV19; j_call: TRBJ2-2; cdr3_aa: CASTPLAGFTGELFF
v_call: TRBV9; j_call: TRBJ2-7; cdr3_aa: CASSVASGGARPYEQYF
v_call: TRBV4-3; j_call: TRBJ2-3; cdr3_aa: CASSDTGEDTQYF
v_call: TRBV28; j_call: .; cdr3_aa: CASSLLGQGPYEQYF
v_call: TRBV5-6; j_call: TRBJ2-5; cdr3_aa: CASSLYRQGMETQYF
v_call: TRBV9; j_call: TRBJ2-2; cdr3_aa: CASSVGGQMNTGELFF
v_call: TRBV27; j_call: TRBJ2-2; cdr3_aa: CASSFRGAGELFF
v_call: TRBV5-6; j_call: TRBJ2-5; cdr3_aa: CASGNRGQETQYF